Following are 20 T cell receptor beta chains from one sample sequenced in a study of blood T cell repertoires in COVID-19. Repertoires were generated with immunoSEQ multiplex PCR, while TCRdb's copy carries only in-frame clones and drops some. There are 150,000 to 200,000 clones in the sample; less than 85% occur only once, and around 18% lies in the top ten. The sequenced material came from PBMCs or T cells enriched from blood (not recorded which). The receptors derive from a man aged 55 to 70 who had recovered from COVID-19.

The CDR3 bases are TGCAGCGTTGAAGTAGCGGGGGCTTTGGGCGAGCAGTACTTC. It yields the protein CSVEVAGALGEQYF. The V gene is TRBV29-1, the J gene TRBJ2-7, with 9 bases lining up with TRBD2. The CDR3 totals 14 residues. Germline V lookup: CDR1 SQVTM, CDR2 ANQGSEA. Losses at the gene ends were 1 base for V and 6 bases for J; bases not matched to a gene: 7.

This clone was observed a handful of times. V and J are TRBV6-5 and TRBJ2-1; 7 positions agree with TRBD1. The CDR3 sequence is 16 residues long. In germline, CDR1 is MNHEY, CDR2 SVGAGI. V was pared by 4 bases and J by 8 bases, with 14 bases of the junction left unmatched. CDR3 coding DNA: TGTGCCAGCAGTTCGCGACCGGGACAGCAAGGGGATGAGCAGTTCTTC. This encodes CASSSRPGQQGDEQFF.

In its sample, this clone was seen a few times. CDR3 residues: CASSAGVEKLFF. CDR3 nucleotides: TGTGCCAGCAGTGCTGGAGTAGAAAAACTGTTTTTT. The chain couples TRBV2 to TRBJ1-4; the D is unclear. V was pared by 4 bases and J by 8 bases, with 8 bases between. Looked up from germline, CDR1 is SNHLY and CDR2 is FYNNEI. The length of the CDR3 is 12 residues. Looking up the rest from reference TRBV2 and TRBJ1-4 gives the full variable domain: EPEVTQTPSHQVTQMGQEVILRCVPISNHLYFYWYRQILGQKVEFLVSFYNNEISEKSEIFDDQFSVERPDGSNFTLKIRSTKLEDSAMYFCASSAGVEKLFFGSGTQLSVL.

The V call is TRBV28, the J call TRBJ2-2, with TRBD2 matching 10 bases. Per the germline V gene, CDR1 is MDHEN and CDR2 is SYDVKM. V shed 3 bases, J shed 5 bases, and the junction held 12 bases outside the gene matches. The CDR3 extends over 18 amino acids. The chain's CDR3 is CASSLFLHPSGSTGELFF. The CDR3 DNA reads as TGTGCCAGCAGTTTGTTTTTGCATCCTAGCGGGAGTACCGGGGAGCTGTTTTTT. The variable domain in full, completed from reference TRBV28 and TRBJ2-2, reads DVKVTQSSRYLVKRTGEKVFLECVQDMDHENMFWYRQDPGLGLRLIYFSYDVKMKEKGDIPEGYSVSREKKERFSLILESASTNQTSMYLCASSLFLHPSGSTGELFFGEGSRLTVL.

The J gene is TRBJ2-3, the V gene TRBV25-1; 10 bases are a match to TRBD1. Trimming cost V 9 bases and J 4 bases; bases outside gene matches: 10. CDR1 MGHDK and CDR2 SYGVNS come from the germline V gene. The CDR3 consists of 15 residues. Written as DNA, the CDR3 is TGTGCCAGAGATGCGGACAGGGGGTGGGCAGATACGCAGTATTTT. Amino acids: CARDADRGWADTQYF. The full variable domain, completed using reference TRBV25-1 and TRBJ2-3, is EADIYQTPRYLVIGTGKKITLECSQTMGHDKMYWYQQDPGMELHLIHYSYGVNSTEKGDLSSESTVSRIRTEHFPLTLESARPSHTSQYLCARDADRGWADTQYFGPGTRLTVL.

This CDR3 reads CATRRGRNYEQYF. The CDR3 region has the DNA TGTGCCACCAGAAGGGGGAGAAACTACGAGCAGTACTTC. This chain links TRBV12-3 or TRBV12-4 with TRBJ2-7; tentatively, D is TRBD1 (6 bases). With 10 bases removed from V and 3 bases from J, the gap between germline ends came to 16 bases. The CDR3 length is 13 residues.

This clone has more than one count but fewer than ten. The chain uses TRBV3-1 (or the pseudogene TRBV3-2) and TRBJ1-1; D may be TRBD1 (5 bases). CDR1 is LGHDT and CDR2 is YNNKEL in the germline V gene (reference sequence). With 0 bases removed from V and 7 bases from J, the gap between germline ends came to 12 bases. CDR3 length: 14 amino acids. CDR3 region: CASSQDLIGVEAFF. CDR3 nucleotides: TGTGCCAGCAGCCAAGATCTTATAGGGGTTGAAGCTTTCTTT.

This chain links TRBV5-6 with TRBJ2-7; D might be TRBD1 (6 bases). The CDR3 consists of 15 residues. Germline lookup yields CDR1 SGHDT and CDR2 YYEEEE. Trimming took off 0 bases at V and 0 bases at J, with 10 bases between the two ends. Here the CDR3 DNA reads TGTGCCAGCAGCTTGGACGCAGGGGCCTCCTACGAGCAGTACTTC. Translated, it gives CASSLDAGASYEQYF.

The chain has TRBV7-8 and TRBJ2-7; D perhaps matches TRBD2 (5 bases). The CDR3 spans 14 residues. In germline, CDR1 is SGHVS, CDR2 FQNEAQ. V lost 4 bases and J lost 0, with 10 bases in between. The CDR3 DNA reads as TGTGCCAGCAGCTCGGACTCTAGCTCCTACGAGCAGTACTTC. Translating gives CASSSDSSSYEQYF.

DNA for the CDR3: TGTGCCAGTAGACCTTGGGCAGGGAGGGACACTGAAGCTTTCTTT. Residues: CASRPWAGRDTEAFF. This sequence joins TRBV19 and TRBJ1-1; perhaps TRBD1 as D (5 bases). Germline CDR1 LNHDA, CDR2 SQIVND (reference sequence). The CDR3 sequence is 15 residues long. The germline V and J ends were trimmed by 6 bases and 3 bases, with 17 bases remaining between them.

The chain combines TRBV5-1 with TRBJ2-3; 7 bases agree with TRBD1. Trimming cost V 2 bases and J 4 bases; bases outside gene matches: 10. CDR1 and CDR2 from the germline V gene are SGHRS and YFSETQ. This CDR3 has 16 residues. The CDR3 nucleotides read TGCGCCAGCAGCTTTAAACTGGACAGGTTTCCAGATACGCAGTATTTT. This gives the protein CASSFKLDRFPDTQYF.

V is TRBV7-6 and J is TRBJ2-7; 7 bases align to TRBD2. Germline V gives CDR1 SGHVS, CDR2 FNYEAQ. V gave up 5 bases and J gave up 2 bases; unmatched junction bases: 9. The CDR3 runs 15 residues. The CDR3 region has the DNA TGTGCCAGCAGCAGCCCTAGCGGCCCTGCCTACGAGCAGTACTTC. Protein sequence: CASSSPSGPAYEQYF.

This clone appeared a few times. The CDR3 spells CASSPFPGTGNTEAFF. The CDR3 nucleotides read TGTGCCAGCAGCCCGTTTCCCGGGACAGGGAACACTGAAGCTTTCTTT. V is TRBV3-1 (or the pseudogene TRBV3-2) and J is TRBJ1-1, with 8 bases aligning to TRBD1. This CDR3 is 16 amino acids long. The germline V gene encodes CDR1 LGHDT and CDR2 YNNKEL (reference sequence). V lost 4 bases to trimming and J lost 1 base; unmatched junction nucleotides: 8.

The rearrangement links TRBV4-2 to TRBJ2-1; a possible D gene is TRBD2 (6 bases). Between the trimmed V and J ends, which lost 4 bases and 6 bases, there was a span of 19 bases. Germline CDR1 reads LGHNA; CDR2 reads YNFKEQ. The CDR3 runs 16 residues. The chain's CDR3 is CASSPKGSGAPNEQFF. DNA of the CDR3: TGTGCCAGCAGCCCCAAGGGGTCGGGAGCCCCCAATGAGCAGTTCTTC.

V and J are TRBV7-2 and TRBJ2-2, with 8 bases that match TRBD2. CDR1 and CDR2 from the germline V gene are SGHTA and FQGNSA. Trimming removed 5 bases from V and 3 bases from J; junction bases left unmatched: 5. The CDR3 sequence is 15 residues long. CDR3: CASSRALADTGELFF. In DNA, the CDR3 is TGTGCCAGCAGCCGGGCACTAGCGGACACCGGGGAGCTGTTTTTT.

The J gene is TRBJ1-2, the V gene TRBV21-1; the D call TRBD1 from the table was never checked on the DNA. TRBV21-1 is flagged as a pseudogene. This CDR3 comprises 19 residues. CDR3 protein: CASSKTIWTGGSSFYGYTF. The CDR3 region has the DNA TGTGCCAGCAGCAAAACTATTTGGACAGGCGGTTCTTCGTTCTATGGCTACACCTTC.

This chain connects TRBV10-3 to TRBJ2-1, with TRBD2 identical over 14 bases. This CDR3 comprises 14 residues. Per the germline V gene, CDR1 is ENHRY and CDR2 is SYGVKD. V was pared by 6 bases and J by 8 bases, with 3 bases of the junction left unmatched. Here the CDR3 DNA reads TGTGCCATCAGGGGGGGACTAGCGGGAGATGAGCAGTTCTTC. This translates into CAIRGGLAGDEQFF.

The table lists this clone with many counts. CDR3 nucleotides: TGTGCCAGCAGCGTAGCTAGCGGGGGAAATGAGCAGTTCTTC. Amino acids: CASSVASGGNEQFF. The rearrangement links TRBV9 to TRBJ2-1; 10 bases line up with TRBD2. There are 14 residues in the CDR3. V trimming: 0 bases; J trimming: 7 bases; junction bases outside the gene matches: 1. From germline, CDR1 is SGDLS and CDR2 YYNGEE.

The chain combines TRBV6-1 with TRBJ1-6; D unresolved. Trimming removed 0 bases from V and 13 bases from J, with 13 bases in between. The CDR3 runs to 14 residues. Germline CDR1 is MNHNS and CDR2 is SASEGT. For the CDR3, the DNA is TGTGCCAGCAGTGAAGCGCTTGGGCCCGGCCCCCTCCACTTT. The encoded protein is CASSEALGPGPLHF.

This chain links TRBV7-3 with TRBJ2-3; 9 nucleotides agree with TRBD1. The V segment lost 5 bases and the J segment 4 bases; nucleotides outside the gene matches: 10. The CDR3 has 16 residues. CDR1 and CDR2 (germline): SGHTA, FQGTGA. CDR3 nucleotides: TGTGCCAGCAGCCGAGTAACGGGACAGGGCCCAGATACGCAGTATTTT. Amino acid sequence: CASSRVTGQGPDTQYF.